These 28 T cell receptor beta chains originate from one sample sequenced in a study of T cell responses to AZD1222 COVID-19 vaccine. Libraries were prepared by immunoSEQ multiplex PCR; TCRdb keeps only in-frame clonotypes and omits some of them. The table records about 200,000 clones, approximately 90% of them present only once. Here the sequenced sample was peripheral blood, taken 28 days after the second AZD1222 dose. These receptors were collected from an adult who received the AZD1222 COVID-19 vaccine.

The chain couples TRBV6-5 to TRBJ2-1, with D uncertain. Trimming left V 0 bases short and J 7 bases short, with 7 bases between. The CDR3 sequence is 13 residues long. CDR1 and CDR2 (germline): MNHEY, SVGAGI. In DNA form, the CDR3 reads TGTGCCAGCAGTTACTCGTTCCCAAATGAGCAGTTCTTC. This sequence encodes CASSYSFPNEQFF.

This CDR3 reads CATSRVGNTEAFF. In DNA form, the CDR3 reads TGTGCCACCAGCAGAGTGGGGAACACTGAAGCTTTCTTT. The chain recombines TRBV15 with TRBJ1-1, with D hard to call. Germline V gene sequence: CDR1 LNHNV, CDR2 YYDKDF (reference sequence). Trimming stripped 1 base from V and 1 base from J, with 4 bases between. CDR3 length: 13 residues. Drawing the rest from reference TRBV15 and TRBJ1-1, the complete variable domain is DAMVIQNPRYQVTQFGKPVTLSCSQTLNHNVMYWYQQKSSQAPKLLFHYYDKDFNNEADTPDNFQSRRPNTSFCFLDIRSPGLGDTAMYLCATSRVGNTEAFFGQGTRLTVV.

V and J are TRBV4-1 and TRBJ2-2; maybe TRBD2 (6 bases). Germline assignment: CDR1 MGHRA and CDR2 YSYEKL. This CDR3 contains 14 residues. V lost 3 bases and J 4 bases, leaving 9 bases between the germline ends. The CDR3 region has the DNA TGCGCCAGCAGCCATGCTAGCGTCACCGGGGAGCTGTTTTTT. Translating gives CASSHASVTGELFF.

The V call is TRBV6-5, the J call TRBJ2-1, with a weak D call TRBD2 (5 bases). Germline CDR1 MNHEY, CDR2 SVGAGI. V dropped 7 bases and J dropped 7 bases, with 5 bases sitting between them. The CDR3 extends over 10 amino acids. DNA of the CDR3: TGTGCCAGCACGGGGAATGAGCAGTTCTTC. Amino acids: CASTGNEQFF.

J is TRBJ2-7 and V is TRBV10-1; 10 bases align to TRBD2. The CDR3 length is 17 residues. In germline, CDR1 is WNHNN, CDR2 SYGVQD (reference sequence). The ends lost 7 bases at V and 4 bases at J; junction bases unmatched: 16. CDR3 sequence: CASILAGPTNFGYEQYF. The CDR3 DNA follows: TGCGCCAGCATACTAGCGGGGCCTACGAATTTCGGATACGAGCAGTACTTC.

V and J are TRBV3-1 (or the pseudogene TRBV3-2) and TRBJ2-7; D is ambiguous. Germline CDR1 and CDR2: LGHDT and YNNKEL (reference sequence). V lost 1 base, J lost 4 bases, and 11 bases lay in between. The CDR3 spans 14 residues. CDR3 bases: TGTGCCAGCAGCCAAGGGTTGGGTATTTACGAGCAGTACTTC. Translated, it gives CASSQGLGIYEQYF.

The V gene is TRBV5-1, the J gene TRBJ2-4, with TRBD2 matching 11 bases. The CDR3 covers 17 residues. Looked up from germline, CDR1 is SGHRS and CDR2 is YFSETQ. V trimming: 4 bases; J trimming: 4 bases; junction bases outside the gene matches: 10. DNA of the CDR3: TGCGCCAGCAGCCAGCGAATGACTAGCGGGAAAAAAAACATTCAGTACTTC. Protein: CASSQRMTSGKKNIQYF.

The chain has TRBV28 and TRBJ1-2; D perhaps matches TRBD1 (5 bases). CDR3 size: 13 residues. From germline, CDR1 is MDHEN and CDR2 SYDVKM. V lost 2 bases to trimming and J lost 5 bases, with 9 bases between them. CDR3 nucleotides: TGTGCCAGCAGTTTACCTCAGGGTTATGGCTACACCTTC. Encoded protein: CASSLPQGYGYTF.

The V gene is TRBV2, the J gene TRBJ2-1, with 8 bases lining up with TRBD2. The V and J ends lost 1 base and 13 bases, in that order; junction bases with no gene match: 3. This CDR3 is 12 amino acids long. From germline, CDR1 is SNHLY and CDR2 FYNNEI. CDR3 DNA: TGTGCCAGCAGTGAAGTGGCGGGGGGCCAGTTCTTC. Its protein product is CASSEVAGGQFF.

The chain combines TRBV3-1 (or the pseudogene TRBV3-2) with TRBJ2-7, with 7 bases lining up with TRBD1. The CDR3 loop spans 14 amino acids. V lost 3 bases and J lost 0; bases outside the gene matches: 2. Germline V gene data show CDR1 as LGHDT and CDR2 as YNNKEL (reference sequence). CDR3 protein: CASSHRQGSYEQYF. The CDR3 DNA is TGTGCCAGCAGCCACCGACAGGGCTCCTACGAGCAGTACTTC.

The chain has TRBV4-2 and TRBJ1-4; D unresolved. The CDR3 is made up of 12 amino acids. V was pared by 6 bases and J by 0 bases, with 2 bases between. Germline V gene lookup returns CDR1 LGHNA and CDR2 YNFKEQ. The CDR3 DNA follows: TGTGCCAGCAGTCCAACTAATGAAAAACTGTTTTTT. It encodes CASSPTNEKLFF.

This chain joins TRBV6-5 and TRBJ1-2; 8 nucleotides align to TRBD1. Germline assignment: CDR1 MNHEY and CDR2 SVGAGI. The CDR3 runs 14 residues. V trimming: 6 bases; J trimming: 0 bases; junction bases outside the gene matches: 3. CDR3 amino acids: CASSATGANYGYTF. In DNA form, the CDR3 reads TGTGCCAGCAGCGCGACAGGGGCTAACTATGGCTACACCTTC.

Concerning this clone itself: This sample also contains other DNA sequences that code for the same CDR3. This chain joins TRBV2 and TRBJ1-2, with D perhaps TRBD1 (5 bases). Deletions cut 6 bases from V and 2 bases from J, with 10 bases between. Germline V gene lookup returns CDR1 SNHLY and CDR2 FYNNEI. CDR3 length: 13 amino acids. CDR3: CASSRDSNYGYTF. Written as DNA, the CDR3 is TGTGCCAGCAGCCGGGACTCCAACTATGGCTACACCTTC.

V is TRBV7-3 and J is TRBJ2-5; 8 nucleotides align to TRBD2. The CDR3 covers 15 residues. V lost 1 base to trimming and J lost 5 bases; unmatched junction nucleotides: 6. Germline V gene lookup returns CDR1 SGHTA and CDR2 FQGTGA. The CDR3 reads CASSLSREGWETQYF. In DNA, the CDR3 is TGTGCCAGCAGCTTAAGCCGGGAGGGCTGGGAGACCCAGTACTTC.

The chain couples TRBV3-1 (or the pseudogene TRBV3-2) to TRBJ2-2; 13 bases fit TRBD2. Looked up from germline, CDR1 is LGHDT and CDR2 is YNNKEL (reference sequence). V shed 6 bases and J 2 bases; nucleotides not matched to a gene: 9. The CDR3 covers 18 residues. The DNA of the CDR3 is TGTGCCAGCAGTCGATTGGGACTAGCGGGGTCAAACACCGGGGAGCTGTTTTTT. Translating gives CASSRLGLAGSNTGELFF.

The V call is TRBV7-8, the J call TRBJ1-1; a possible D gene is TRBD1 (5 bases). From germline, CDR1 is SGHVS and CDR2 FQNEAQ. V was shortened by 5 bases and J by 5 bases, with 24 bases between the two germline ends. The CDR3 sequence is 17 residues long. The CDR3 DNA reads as TGTGCCAGCAGCCAATATCTACCGGGGCCGGGGGGGACTGAAGCTTTCTTT. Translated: CASSQYLPGPGGTEAFF. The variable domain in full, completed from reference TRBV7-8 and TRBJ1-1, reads GAGVSQSPRYKVAKRGQDVALRCDPISGHVSLFWYQQALGQGPEFLTYFQNEAQLDKSGLPSDRFFAERPEGSVSTLKIQRTQQEDSAVYLCASSQYLPGPGGTEAFFGQGTRLTVV.

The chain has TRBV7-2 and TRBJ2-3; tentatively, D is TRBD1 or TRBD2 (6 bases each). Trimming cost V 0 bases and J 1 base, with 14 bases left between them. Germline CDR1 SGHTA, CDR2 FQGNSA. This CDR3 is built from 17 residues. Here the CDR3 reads CASSLARGRGRTDTQYF. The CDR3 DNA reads TGTGCCAGCAGCTTAGCACGGGGGCGCGGGCGCACAGATACGCAGTATTTT. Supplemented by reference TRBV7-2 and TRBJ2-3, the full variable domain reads GAGVSQSPSNKVTEKGKDVELRCDPISGHTALYWYRQSLGQGLEFLIYFQGNSAPDKSGLPSDRFSAERTGGSVSTLTIQRTQQEDSAVYLCASSLARGRGRTDTQYFGPGTRLTVL.

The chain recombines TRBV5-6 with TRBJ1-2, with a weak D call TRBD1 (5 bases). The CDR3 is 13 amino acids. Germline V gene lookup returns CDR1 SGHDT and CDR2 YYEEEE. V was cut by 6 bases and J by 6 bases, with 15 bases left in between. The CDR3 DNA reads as TGTGCCAGCAATGCGAAACAGGCTAATGGCTACACCTTC. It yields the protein CASNAKQANGYTF.

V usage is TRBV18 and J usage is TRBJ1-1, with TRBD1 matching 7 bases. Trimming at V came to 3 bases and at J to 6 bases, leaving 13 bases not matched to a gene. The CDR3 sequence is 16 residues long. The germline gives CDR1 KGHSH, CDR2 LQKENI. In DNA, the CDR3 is TGTGCCAGCTCACCCCAGCCGGGGACAGCCAACCCTGAAGCTTTCTTT. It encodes CASSPQPGTANPEAFF. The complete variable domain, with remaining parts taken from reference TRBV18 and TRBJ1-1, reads NAGVMQNPRHLVRRRGQEARLRCSPMKGHSHVYWYRQLPEEGLKFMVYLQKENIIDESGMPKERFSAEFPKEGPSILRIQQVVRGDSAAYFCASSPQPGTANPEAFFGQGTRLTVV.

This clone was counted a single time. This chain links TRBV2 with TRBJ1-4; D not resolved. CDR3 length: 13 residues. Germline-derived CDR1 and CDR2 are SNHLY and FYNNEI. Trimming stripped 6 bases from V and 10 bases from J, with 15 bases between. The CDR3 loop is CASSFAAPGKLFF. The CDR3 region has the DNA TGTGCCAGCAGCTTCGCAGCCCCTGGAAAACTGTTTTTT.

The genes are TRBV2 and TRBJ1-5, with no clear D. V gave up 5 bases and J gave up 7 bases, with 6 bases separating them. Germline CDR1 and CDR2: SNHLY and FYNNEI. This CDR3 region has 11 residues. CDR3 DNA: TGTGCCAGCAGTCCGGGCCAGCCCCAGCATTTT. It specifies CASSPGQPQHF. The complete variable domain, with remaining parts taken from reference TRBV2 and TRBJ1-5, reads EPEVTQTPSHQVTQMGQEVILRCVPISNHLYFYWYRQILGQKVEFLVSFYNNEISEKSEIFDDQFSVERPDGSNFTLKIRSTKLEDSAMYFCASSPGQPQHFGDGTRLSIL.

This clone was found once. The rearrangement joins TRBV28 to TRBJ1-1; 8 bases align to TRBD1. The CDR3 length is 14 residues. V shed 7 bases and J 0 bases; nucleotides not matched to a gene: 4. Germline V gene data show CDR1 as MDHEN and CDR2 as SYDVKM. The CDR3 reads CASTLDRVNTEAFF. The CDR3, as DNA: TGTGCCAGCACATTGGACAGGGTGAACACTGAAGCTTTCTTT.

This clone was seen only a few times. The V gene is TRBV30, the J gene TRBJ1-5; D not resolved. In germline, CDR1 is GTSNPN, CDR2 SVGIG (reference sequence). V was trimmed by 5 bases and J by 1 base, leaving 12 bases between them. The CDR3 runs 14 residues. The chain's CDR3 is CAWGEAISNQPQHF. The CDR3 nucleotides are TGTGCCTGGGGCGAGGCTATAAGCAATCAGCCCCAGCATTTT.

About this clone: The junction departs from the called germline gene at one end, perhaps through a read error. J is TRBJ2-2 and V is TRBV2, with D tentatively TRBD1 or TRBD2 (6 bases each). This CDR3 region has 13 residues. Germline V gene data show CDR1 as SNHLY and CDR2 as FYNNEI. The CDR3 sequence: CASRGPWTGELFF. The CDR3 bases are TGCGCCAGCCGGGGGCCGTGGACCGGGGAGCTGTTTTTT.

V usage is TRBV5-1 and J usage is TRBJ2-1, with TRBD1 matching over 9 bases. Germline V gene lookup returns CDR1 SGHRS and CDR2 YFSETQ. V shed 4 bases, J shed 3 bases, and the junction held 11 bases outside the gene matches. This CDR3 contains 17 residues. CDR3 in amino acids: CASSPRSNRGHYNEQFF. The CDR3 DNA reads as TGCGCCAGCAGCCCCCGATCTAACAGGGGGCACTACAATGAGCAGTTCTTC.

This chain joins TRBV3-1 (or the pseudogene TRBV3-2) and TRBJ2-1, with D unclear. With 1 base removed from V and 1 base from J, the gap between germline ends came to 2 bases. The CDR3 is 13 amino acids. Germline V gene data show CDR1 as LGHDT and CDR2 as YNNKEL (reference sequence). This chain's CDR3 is CASSQVSYNEQFF. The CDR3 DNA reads TGTGCCAGCAGCCAAGTTTCCTACAATGAGCAGTTCTTC.

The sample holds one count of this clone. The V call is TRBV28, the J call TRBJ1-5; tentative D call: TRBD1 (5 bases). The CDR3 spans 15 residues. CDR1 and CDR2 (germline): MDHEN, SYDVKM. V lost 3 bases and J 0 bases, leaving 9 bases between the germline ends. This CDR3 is CASSLPRDSNQPQHF. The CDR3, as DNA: TGTGCCAGCAGTTTGCCCAGGGATAGCAATCAGCCCCAGCATTTT.

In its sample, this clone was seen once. CDR3 coding DNA: TGTGCCAGTAGTCCCGCTATGACCAGCGGTCTGGAGCAGTACTTC. Its translation: CASSPAMTSGLEQYF. The chain uses TRBV19 and TRBJ2-7; D perhaps matches TRBD2 (5 bases). Per germline, CDR1 LNHDA and CDR2 SQIVND (reference sequence). The V gene lost 5 bases and the J gene lost 7 bases, with 21 bases spanning the gap. The CDR3 spans 15 residues.